This entry features one TCR beta chain sequence. Its antigen remains unidentified. No much larger clone is present one base from it, and per-base qualities are unavailable. The library was obtained by the immunoSEQ multiplex PCR assay. Genomic DNA was extracted from the sorted cells, and Adaptive Biotechnologies' automated high-throughput method was used to sequence the TCR beta V, D and J regions. CDR3 regions were amplified with a two-step, bias-controlled multiplex PCR. An Illumina instrument was used to sequence the amplified TCR beta libraries. The published analysis was carried out like this. The demultiplexed reads were processed to cut down on amplification and sequencing bias, and the IMGT database was used to assign CDR3 sequences to gene families. Repertoire data were analyzed with ImmunoSEQ software version 2.0. Out-of-frame sequences and sequences containing stop codons in the CDR3 were removed from the clonotype lists. Any clonotype with a frequency under 0.01% was left out, since that frequency corresponded to less than one cell. Richness was calculated by dividing observed richness by input cell number, and evenness was calculated by dividing Shannon entropy by log observed richness. To measure repertoire diversity and how similar the repertoire was between time points, Simpson diversity and Morisita-Horn overlap indices were applied. Clonotypes were sorted into dominant (>1%), sub-dominant (0.5-0.99%), low abundance (0.1-0.49%) or lowest abundance (<0.1%) groups. A germline index was derived by subtracting total nucleotide additions from total CDR3 length and dividing the result by total CDR3 length. TCRdb retrieved this table from immuneACCESS and kept in-frame rearrangements only. Not all clones are present; in checked studies, unresolved V genes account for under half, and no reason is known for the remainder. The V and J calls and the clone size are those of that table, but D and trimming were determined from the DNA. The sample records some 46,000 clones, 75% to 90% of which are singletons. The leading ten clones occupy 0.65% to 0.9% of the sample.

The data stem from a study of memory CD8 T cells in hepatitis C reinfection (TCRdb year 2017). In the study overall: Among the donors, a few cleared two back-to-back HCV infections on their own, whereas two got rid of a primary infection but ended up chronically infected after reinfection. HCV reinfection was defined by a positive HCV RNA test following two negative tests taken at least 60 days apart. Late or post reinfection samples were collected 12 to 24 weeks after reinfection was detected. In about 5 donors, the study followed the TCR beta repertoire of virus-specific CD8 T cells over time through an HCV reinfection episode. Between about 2008 and 2012, 5 or 6 reinfection cases with stored pre-reinfection samples were identified. In the reinfection study, participants who had resolved a prior HCV infection were followed every 3 months. Study-level results and caveats: With only four to six donors, the study could not reach definitive conclusions about public clonotypes linked to secondary clearance.

What the time point label conveys for this sample: late/post reinfection, 12 to 24 weeks after detection. TCR sequencing was performed on the sorted cells directly ex vivo, without any in vitro expansion beforehand. The donors, who were people who inject drugs, were enrolled in the Montreal Acute Hepatitis C Cohort Study (HEPCO) in Canada. Total naive CD8 T cells, sorted as viable CD3+ CD8+ CD45RO-, came from a couple of donors at all three reinfection time points as controls. Before sorting, cryopreserved peripheral blood mononuclear cells were thawed, and CD8 T cells were purified from the thawed cells. The MACS CD8+ T cell Isolation Kit was used to enrich CD8 T cells through negative selection. Cell sorting was done on a BD FACSAria II sorter with FACSDiva software, and data were analyzed with FlowJo. Sequenced sample: naive CD8+ T cells sorted from blood. The cell subset or site label here, explained by the study, means: total naive CD8+CD45RO- T cells. The receptor was isolated from a man aged 18 to 30 with hepatitis C virus infection.

The CDR3 has the sequence CASSQIVGQGVQPQHF. The sequenced DNA is TGTGCCAGCAGCCAGATCGTCGGACAGGGAGTTCAGCCCCAGCATTTT. The rearrangement joined TRBV4-2 to TRBJ1-5; 8 bases in the middle match TRBD1. The CDR3 sequence holds 16 residues, the cysteine and phenylalanine included. Solely the CDR3 DNA is kept, with 48 bases framed from the first base. V is trimmed back by 3 bases and J by 6 bases, and the junction contains 10 bases that no gene match accounts for. CDR1 LGHNA and CDR2 YNFKEQ are derived from the germline V gene.